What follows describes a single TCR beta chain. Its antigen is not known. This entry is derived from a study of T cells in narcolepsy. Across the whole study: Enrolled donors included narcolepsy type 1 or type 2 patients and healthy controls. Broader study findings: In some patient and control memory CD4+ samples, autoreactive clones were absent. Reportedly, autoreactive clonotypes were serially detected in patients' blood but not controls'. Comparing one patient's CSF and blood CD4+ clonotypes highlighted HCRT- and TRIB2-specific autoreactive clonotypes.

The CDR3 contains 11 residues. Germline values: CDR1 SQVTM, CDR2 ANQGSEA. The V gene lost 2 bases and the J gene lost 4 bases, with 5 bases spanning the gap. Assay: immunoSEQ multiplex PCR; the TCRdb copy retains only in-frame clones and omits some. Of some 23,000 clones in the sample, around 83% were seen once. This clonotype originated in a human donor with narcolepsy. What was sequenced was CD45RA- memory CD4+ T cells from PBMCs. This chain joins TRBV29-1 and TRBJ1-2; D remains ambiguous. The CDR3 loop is CSVERAYGYTF. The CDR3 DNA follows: TGCAGCGTTGAAAGGGCCTATGGCTACACCTTC.